A selection of T cell receptor beta chains follows, all from one sample in a study of cytomegalovirus exposure and HLA in healthy donors. Sequenced by immunoSEQ multiplex PCR; TCRdb stores in-frame clones only, minus some. The sample holds some 200,000 clones, about four fifths seen once. Sequencing input: PBMCs. The receptors derive from a man aged 50-59 years in good health and CMV-seronegative. Each CDR3 is given with its conserved first and last residue. D genes are given only for firm matches. Size is stated for part of the rows, as once, few or many counts, or as a class when the clone is expanded.

>TRBV28|.|TRBJ2-7|TRBD2
CASSLTSGTPYEQYF
TGTGCAAGCAGTTTGACTAGCGGGACTCCCTACGAGCAGTACTTC
>TRBV7-2|.|TRBJ1-6|.
CASSLPDLGRGNSPLHF
TGTGCCAGCAGCTTACCGGATCTAGGCAGGGGTAATTCACCCCTCCACTTT
>TRBV19|.|TRBJ2-1|.
CASKPTFMRNEQFF
TGTGCCAGTAAACCTACTTTCATGAGAAATGAGCAGTTCTTC
>TRBV4-3|.|TRBJ2-6|.
CASSQARHPGANVLTF
TGCGCCAGCAGCCAAGCGAGACACCCTGGGGCCAACGTCCTGACTTTC
>TRBV27|.|TRBJ1-5|.
CASRLQGFYSNQPQHF
TGTGCCAGCAGACTACAGGGATTCTATAGCAATCAGCCCCAGCATTTT
>TRBV18|.|TRBJ2-5|.
CASSRLLSVSQETQYF
TGTGCCAGCTCGCGGCTCCTCTCTGTAAGCCAAGAGACCCAGTACTTC
>TRBV6-5|.|TRBJ1-2|.
CASTPTGLGGYTF
TGTGCCAGCACCCCGACAGGACTCGGCGGCTACACCTTC
>TRBV7-6|few|TRBJ2-5|.
CASSISRVRQETQYF
TGTGCCAGCAGCATTTCCAGGGTCCGCCAAGAGACCCAGTACTTC
>TRBV18|.|TRBJ2-5|.
CASSPSDRPETQYF
TGTGCCAGCTCACCATCAGACAGACCAGAGACCCAGTACTTC
>TRBV5-1|.|TRBJ2-1|.
CASSLTGIHNEQFF
TGCGCCAGCAGCTTGACAGGGATCCACAATGAGCAGTTCTTC
>TRBV5-1|once|TRBJ2-3|TRBD2
CASSLFTSGADTQYF
TGCGCCAGCAGCTTGTTTACTAGCGGGGCGGATACGCAGTATTTT
>TRBV29-1|.|TRBJ1-4|TRBD1
CSVERTGNEKLFF
TGCAGCGTTGAACGGACAGGGAATGAAAAACTGTTTTTT
>TRBV30|once|TRBJ2-5|TRBD2
CAWSVTRTSGSQETQYF
TGTGCCTGGAGTGTGACCCGGACTAGCGGGTCCCAAGAGACCCAGTACTTC
>TRBV6-5|few|TRBJ2-1|TRBD2
CASSSVAGGYEQFF
TGTGCCAGCAGTTCGGTAGCGGGAGGCTATGAGCAGTTCTTC
>TRBV30|.|TRBJ1-5|TRBD1
CAWSVKGQGHQPQHF
TGTGCCTGGAGTGTCAAAGGACAGGGCCATCAGCCCCAGCATTTT
>TRBV28|.|TRBJ2-1|TRBD2
CASSLTSGRALLDEQFF
TGTGCCAGCAGCCTGACTAGCGGGAGGGCCCTTCTCGATGAGCAGTTCTTC
>TRBV9|.|TRBJ2-6|.
CASTPERGANVLTF
TGTGCCAGCACCCCGGAGCGGGGGGCCAACGTCCTGACTTTC
>TRBV9|once|TRBJ1-2|.
CASSPWRAVGYTF
TGTGCCAGCAGCCCGTGGCGGGCAGTTGGCTACACCTTC
>TRBV2|.|TRBJ1-2|.
CASSSPRSRGRGYTF
TGTGCCAGCAGTAGTCCCCGTTCGAGAGGAAGGGGCTACACCTTC
>TRBV5-4|.|TRBJ1-1|.
CASSLTGENTEAFF
TGTGCCAGCAGCCTCACAGGAGAGAACACTGAAGCTTTCTTT
>TRBV6-5|.|TRBJ2-3|.
CASWSLLTDTQYF
TGTGCCAGCTGGAGCCTCCTCACAGATACGCAGTATTTT
>TRBV10-3|.|TRBJ2-5|TRBD2
CATRGGLETQYF
TGTGCCACCCGGGGGGGCTTAGAGACCCAGTACTTC
>TRBV18|.|TRBJ1-2|.
CASSPTITDYGYTF
TGTGCCAGCTCACCCACCATAACTGACTATGGCTACACCTTC
>TRBV7-3|once|TRBJ2-3|TRBD2
CASSLAGLPTDTQYF
TGTGCCAGCAGCCTAGCGGGGCTCCCCACAGATACGCAGTATTTT
>TRBV4-3|.|TRBJ2-1|.
CASSQEGPGFEQFF
TGCGCCAGCAGCCAAGAAGGCCCCGGGTTCGAGCAGTTCTTC
>TRBV2|.|TRBJ1-2|.
CARTDGGANYGYTF
TGTGCCCGTACAGATGGAGGGGCCAACTATGGCTACACCTTC
>TRBV6-4|.|TRBJ2-5|TRBD1
CASSPTGGQETQYF
TGTGCCAGCAGTCCTACAGGGGGACAAGAGACCCAGTACTTC
>TRBV19|.|TRBJ1-3|TRBD1
CASSIGTRGLASSGNTIYF
TGTGCCAGTAGTATCGGTACCAGGGGGTTGGCCTCCTCTGGAAACACCATATATTTT
>TRBV6-6|.|TRBJ1-2|TRBD1
CASSPGTGGKYGYTF
TGTGCCAGCAGTCCGGGGACAGGGGGGAAGTATGGCTACACCTTC
>TRBV7-2|few|TRBJ2-7|.
CASSVTGFGYEQYF
TGTGCCAGCAGCGTCACAGGGTTCGGCTACGAGCAGTACTTC
>TRBV7-2|.|TRBJ1-5|TRBD1
CASRAGTGVSNQPQHF
TGTGCCAGCAGGGCCGGGACAGGGGTCAGCAATCAGCCCCAGCATTTT
>TRBV5-6|once|TRBJ2-3|.
CASSSGLGAVTDTQYF
TGTGCCAGCAGCTCGGGCCTGGGGGCAGTCACAGATACGCAGTATTTT
>TRBV2|.|TRBJ1-3|.
CASSNARGNTIYF
TGTGCCAGCAGTAACGCCAGGGGAAACACCATATATTTT
>TRBV19|.|TRBJ1-5|.
CASSIFPGTNQPQHF
TGTGCCAGTAGTATTTTTCCGGGTACTAATCAGCCCCAGCATTTT
>TRBV9|.|TRBJ2-5|.
CASSVAVGSRQGTQYF
TGTGCCAGCAGCGTAGCGGTGGGCAGCCGTCAAGGGACCCAGTACTTC
>TRBV7-9|.|TRBJ2-7|.
CASSLAQGTYEQYF
TGTGCCAGCAGCTTGGCCCAGGGAACCTACGAGCAGTACTTC
>TRBV30|.|TRBJ2-3|.
CAWTGTDTQYF
TGTGCCTGGACAGGGACAGATACGCAGTATTTT
>TRBV4-3|many|TRBJ2-1|.
CASSQDGNRLNEQFF
TGCGCCAGCAGCCAAGACGGGAACCGGCTCAATGAGCAGTTCTTC
>TRBV25-1|.|TRBJ1-2|TRBD1
CASKDRGSASGYTF
TGTGCCAGCAAAGACAGGGGTTCAGCGAGTGGCTACACCTTC
>TRBV7-9|.|TRBJ1-6|TRBD1
CASSTTMGQGGPYNSPLHF
TGTGCCAGCAGCACTACTATGGGACAGGGGGGACCCTATAATTCACCCCTCCACTTT
>TRBV7-3|.|TRBJ2-3|.
CASSIRGTADTQYF
TGTGCCAGCAGTATTCGGGGGACGGCAGATACGCAGTATTTT
>TRBV5-1|few|TRBJ2-1|TRBD2
CASSRLAGGDNEQFF
TGCGCCAGCAGCAGACTAGCGGGAGGGGACAATGAGCAGTTCTTC
>TRBV7-8|.|TRBJ1-1|TRBD1
CASSLRDRGHVTEAFF
TGTGCCAGCAGCTTACGGGACAGGGGGCATGTCACTGAAGCTTTCTTT
>TRBV6-1|.|TRBJ1-2|.
CASSQHRIDNYGYTF
TGTGCCAGCAGCCAACACAGGATTGATAACTATGGCTACACCTTC
>TRBV10-3|.|TRBJ2-2|.
CAISRGGVNTGELFF
TGTGCCATCAGCAGAGGGGGGGTGAACACCGGGGAGCTGTTTTTT
>TRBV4-1|.|TRBJ2-7|.
CASSAAPGGYEQYF
TGCGCCAGCAGCGCCGCCCCCGGGGGCTACGAGCAGTACTTC
>TRBV6-5|.|TRBJ2-3|TRBD1
CASIPRQGYTDTQYF
TGTGCCAGCATCCCTAGACAGGGCTACACAGATACGCAGTATTTT
>TRBV5-6|few|TRBJ2-7|TRBD1
CASSLLDRVSYEQYF
TGTGCCAGCAGCCTACTGGACAGGGTCTCCTACGAGCAGTACTTC
>TRBV10-3|.|TRBJ1-1|TRBD1
CAIGGTGGLDTEAFF
TGTGCCATCGGTGGGACAGGGGGGCTGGACACTGAAGCTTTCTTT
>TRBV11-2|.|TRBJ1-4|.
CASTPTGRLYEKLFF
TGTGCCAGCACCCCCACAGGGAGACTCTATGAAAAACTGTTTTTT
>TRBV7-3|.|TRBJ2-3|TRBD2
CASSPAGGRADTQYF
TGTGCCAGCAGCCCAGCGGGAGGGAGGGCAGATACGCAGTATTTT
>TRBV4-1|.|TRBJ2-5|.
CASSQIISRDYQETQYF
TGCGCCAGCAGCCAGATAATATCCCGGGACTACCAAGAGACCCAGTACTTC
>TRBV7-3|.|TRBJ2-6|.
CASRRTGSNVLTF
TGTGCCAGCAGACGAACAGGGTCTAACGTCCTGACTTTC
>TRBV7-3|.|TRBJ2-7|TRBD1
CASSLDRGAYEQYF
TGTGCCAGCAGCCTCGACAGGGGGGCCTACGAGCAGTACTTC
>TRBV28|.|TRBJ1-2|TRBD1
CASRTNNYGQGANYGYTF
TGTGCCAGCAGAACCAATAATTACGGACAGGGAGCTAACTATGGCTACACCTTC
>TRBV27|.|TRBJ2-5|.
CASIQSGNQETQYF
TGTGCCAGCATTCAATCAGGTAACCAAGAGACCCAGTACTTC
>TRBV18|.|TRBJ1-3|.
CASSRRLPGASGNTIYF
TGTGCCAGCTCACGACGTTTACCAGGCGCCTCTGGAAACACCATATATTTT
>TRBV12-5|.|TRBJ2-1|.
CASGLWQSNEQFF
TGTGCTAGTGGTTTGTGGCAGTCCAATGAGCAGTTCTTC